Each of the 21 T cell receptor beta chains below was sequenced from the same sample in a study of Graves' ophthalmopathy and Graves' hyperthyroidism. Amplification from RNA transcripts yielded the TCR beta CDR3 regions. A first-round RT-PCR used HTBI primers, followed by a second-round multiplex PCR. TCRdb re-derived calls from the multiplex PCR reads in MiXCR, one entry per CDR3 protein. The sample has over a million distinct CDR3 sequences, approximately 35% seen once. The sequencing sample was made of peripheral blood or thyroid tissue (not recorded which). All receptors derive from an adult man with Graves' hyperthyroidism.

This clonotype has just a few counts. The chain links TRBV7-2 to TRBJ2-7, with 9 nucleotides matching TRBD2. Trimming took 1 base from V and 3 from J; bases not matched to a gene: 7. From germline, CDR1 is SGHTA and CDR2 FQGNSA. This CDR3 has 16 amino acids. The CDR3 DNA reads as TGTGCCAGCAGCTTAGTACCTAGCGGGATGATCTACGAGCAGTACTTC. The encoded protein is CASSLVPSGMIYEQYF.

Of note for this clonotype: This may come from a read error, since a much larger clone is one base off. The gene calls are TRBV19 and TRBJ1-5, with TRBD1 identical over 7 bases. The CDR3 is made up of 15 amino acids. Germline V gene lookup returns CDR1 LNHDA and CDR2 SQIVND (reference sequence). The CDR3 sequence: CDSSTRGGPGQPQHF. DNA of the CDR3: TGTGACAGTAGTACCAGGGGGGGTCCGGGTCAGCCCCAGCATTTT.

In its sample, this clonotype was seen many times. V is TRBV7-8 and J is TRBJ2-7; D is perhaps TRBD2 (7 bases). This CDR3 is 14 amino acids long. CDR1 and CDR2 (germline): SGHVS, FQNEAQ. V was clipped by 2 bases and J by 5 bases, with 13 bases between them. Here the CDR3 reads CASSLTPGGHEQYF. The CDR3 DNA reads TGTGCCAGCAGCTTAACCCCCGGGGGGCACGAGCAGTACTTC.

This chain links TRBV10-3 with TRBJ1-4; weak D call: TRBD1 (5 bases). The CDR3 sequence is 12 residues long. The germline CDR1 and CDR2 sequences are ENHRY and SYGVKD. The V end lost 8 bases, the J end lost 6 bases, and 10 bases lay between the germline ends. CDR3 DNA sequence: TGTGCCATCGCGGGGACGGATGAAAAACTGTTTTTT. Translated, it gives CAIAGTDEKLFF.

The genes are TRBV4-1 and TRBJ2-3; D remains ambiguous. The CDR3 covers 14 residues. Germline CDR1 reads MGHRA; CDR2 reads YSYEKL. V was pared by 4 bases and J by 4 bases, with 12 bases between. For the CDR3, the DNA is TGCGCCAGCAGCCGACAAGGGATCGCAGATACGCAGTATTTT. This encodes CASSRQGIADTQYF.

The V gene is TRBV10-3, the J gene TRBJ2-7; TRBD1 aligns across 8 bases. V lost 2 bases and J lost 4; bases outside the gene matches: 7. Looked up from germline, CDR1 is ENHRY and CDR2 is SYGVKD. The CDR3 runs 15 residues. DNA of the CDR3: TGTGCCATCAGTGAGGACAGGGGAGTAAGGTACGAGCAGTACTTC. Translated: CAISEDRGVRYEQYF.

Concerning this clonotype: A much more abundant neighbour one base away suggests this may be a read error. This chain links TRBV5-1 with TRBJ1-1; perhaps TRBD1 as D (6 bases). The CDR3 sequence is 15 residues long. V shed 0 bases and J shed 7 bases, with 16 bases lying between them. Germline-derived CDR1 and CDR2 are SGHRS and YFSETQ. CDR3 loop: CASSLGSQGLGEAFF. The CDR3 DNA reads as TGCGCCAGCAGCTTGGGCTCACAGGGTTTGGGTGAAGCTTTCTTT.

This clonotype was observed at least ten times. V gene TRBV29-1 combines with J gene TRBJ1-1; D gene ambiguous. CDR3 length: 15 residues. V was shortened by 4 bases and J by 4 bases, with 19 bases between the two germline ends. The germline CDR1 and CDR2 sequences are SQVTM and ANQGSEA. Here the CDR3 DNA reads TGCAGCGTTGTCGGGGTTCTAGTTGGTGGCACTGAAGCTTTCTTT. This sequence encodes CSVVGVLVGGTEAFF.

The chain links TRBV7-6 to TRBJ2-2, with TRBD2 matching 10 bases. Germline V gene data show CDR1 as SGHVS and CDR2 as FNYEAQ. Losses at the gene ends were 5 bases for V and 1 base for J; bases not matched to a gene: 1. The CDR3 is 15 amino acids. For the CDR3, the DNA is TGTGCCAGCAGCGGGACTAGCGAGAACACCGGGGAGCTGTTTTTT. It is translated as CASSGTSENTGELFF. Looking up the rest from reference TRBV7-6 and TRBJ2-2 gives the full variable domain: GAGVSQSPRYKVTKRGQDVALRCDPISGHVSLYWYRQALGQGPEFLTYFNYEAQQDKSGLPNDRFSAERPEGSISTLTIQRTEQRDSAMYRCASSGTSENTGELFFGEGSRLTVL.

At least ten counts were recorded for this clonotype. As DNA, the CDR3 is TGTGCCAGTAGGGTTTCAGGGTTGAACACTGAAGCTTTCTTT. Translated, it gives CASRVSGLNTEAFF. The gene calls are TRBV19 and TRBJ1-1; a weak D match, TRBD1 (5 bases). This CDR3 spans 14 amino acids. The V gene lost 6 bases and the J gene lost 0 bases, with 11 bases spanning the gap. Germline loops: CDR1 LNHDA, CDR2 SQIVND (reference sequence). Filled out from reference TRBV19 and TRBJ1-1, the complete variable domain reads DGGITQSPKYLFRKEGQNVTLSCEQNLNHDAMYWYRQDPGQGLRLIYYSQIVNDFQKGDIAEGYSVSREKKESFPLTVTSAQKNPTAFYLCASRVSGLNTEAFFGQGTRLTVV.

This clonotype was detected ten times or more. The J gene is TRBJ1-5, the V gene TRBV20-1, with D hard to call. From germline, CDR1 is DFQATT and CDR2 SNEGSKA (reference sequence). The CDR3 loop spans 14 amino acids. Trimming took off 6 bases at V and 6 bases at J, with 18 bases between the two ends. The CDR3 bases are TGCAGTGCAAAAGCCGGGCCAGCGGGTCAGCCCCAGCATTTT. Translating gives CSAKAGPAGQPQHF.

This chain joins TRBV5-5 and TRBJ2-2; D uncertain. The length of the CDR3 is 15 residues. V was trimmed by 1 base and J by 0 bases, leaving 7 bases between them. The germline V gene encodes CDR1 SGHKS and CDR2 YYEKEE (reference sequence). The CDR3 DNA reads TGTGCCAGCAGCTTGCTTACCGCGAACACCGGGGAGCTGTTTTTT. It translates to CASSLLTANTGELFF.

V is TRBV20-1 and J is TRBJ1-6; 10 nucleotides agree with TRBD1. The CDR3 totals 13 residues. Germline values: CDR1 DFQATT, CDR2 SNEGSKA (reference sequence). After removal of 7 bases from V and 11 bases from J, the junction contained 8 bases not matched to a gene. The CDR3 loop reads CSVPPGQGTPLHF. The CDR3 nucleotides are TGCAGTGTCCCGCCGGGACAGGGGACACCCCTCCACTTT.

Many counts were recorded for this clonotype. The chain couples TRBV7-2 to TRBJ2-7, with 9 bases fitting TRBD1. The J segment lost 2 bases and the V segment lost 5 bases, leaving 7 bases of the junction unmatched. Per the germline V gene, CDR1 is SGHTA and CDR2 is FQGNSA. This CDR3 is 15 amino acids long. CDR3 protein: CASSQPGTGTYEQYF. In DNA form, the CDR3 reads TGTGCCAGCAGCCAGCCCGGGACAGGGACCTACGAGCAGTACTTC. Variable domain in full (rest from reference TRBV7-2 and TRBJ2-7): GAGVSQSPSNKVTEKGKDVELRCDPISGHTALYWYRQSLGQGLEFLIYFQGNSAPDKSGLPSDRFSAERTGGSVSTLTIQRTQQEDSAVYLCASSQPGTGTYEQYFGPGTRLTVT.

This clonotype has just one count. The chain couples TRBV7-9 to TRBJ2-7; the match to TRBD2 covers 8 bases. Germline V gene lookup returns CDR1 SEHNR and CDR2 FQNEAQ (reference sequence). The CDR3 spans 14 residues. With 6 bases clipped from V and 3 bases from J, the junction kept 7 bases outside the gene matches. The DNA for the CDR3 is TGTGCCAGCAGTATTAGCGGGACCTTCTACGAGCAGTACTTC. The encoded protein is CASSISGTFYEQYF.

This clonotype was seen more than once but under ten times. V and J are TRBV6-5 and TRBJ2-7, with 7 bases aligning to TRBD1. Germline CDR1 is MNHEY and CDR2 is SVGAGI. This CDR3 is built from 13 residues. The trim removed 9 bases at V and 3 bases at J, leaving 8 bases unmatched. CDR3 sequence reads: CASRQGDLYEQYF. The CDR3 bases are TGTGCCAGTCGACAGGGAGATCTCTACGAGCAGTACTTC.

The rearrangement uses TRBV2 and TRBJ2-7, with 14 nucleotides matching TRBD2. The J call may be in error: the DNA end matches TRBJ2-1 better. Per the germline V gene, CDR1 is SNHLY and CDR2 is FYNNEI. The CDR3 is 18 residues long. The CDR3 reads CASSLRTSGRSSYNEQFF. The CDR3 region has the DNA TGTGCCAGCAGTTTGCGGACTAGCGGGAGGAGCTCCTACAATGAGCAGTTCTTC.

CDR3 bases: TGTGCCACCAGTGATCCTACAGGGGTGGATGGCTACACCTTC. Translated, it gives CATSDPTGVDGYTF. V gene TRBV24-1 combines with J gene TRBJ1-2; 7 bases map to TRBD1. J lost 6 bases, V lost 3 bases, and 6 bases had no gene match. The CDR3 totals 14 residues. CDR1 and CDR2 (germline): KGHDR, SFDVKD.

This clonotype was seen a handful of times. The V call is TRBV6-5, the J call TRBJ1-5, with D perhaps matching TRBD1 (5 bases). The CDR3 is 15 amino acids. Trimming stripped 10 bases from V and 2 bases from J, with 18 bases between. Germline CDR1 reads MNHEY; CDR2 reads SVGAGI. In DNA form, the CDR3 reads TGTGCCACGGCCCTGGAGGGGAGGCGCAATCAGCCCCAGCATTTT. Its translation is CATALEGRRNQPQHF.

This clonotype showed up many times. The chain has TRBV19 and TRBJ2-2; tentative D call: TRBD1 (6 bases). Germline V gives CDR1 LNHDA, CDR2 SQIVND (reference sequence). V lost 5 bases to trimming and J lost 7 bases, with 14 bases between them. The CDR3 totals 14 residues. CDR3 bases: TGTGCCAGTAGTCGCACAGGGCCCGGCGGGGAGCTGTTTTTT. It is translated as CASSRTGPGGELFF.

As concerns this clonotype: A much bigger clone sits one base away, suggesting this may be a read error. V usage is TRBV20-1 and J usage is TRBJ1-6; TRBD1 is a possible D gene (6 bases). The V and J ends lost 1 base and 8 bases respectively, with 12 bases between them. Germline CDR1 reads DFQATT; CDR2 reads SNEGSKA (reference sequence). The CDR3 has 14 amino acids. CDR3 bases: TGCAGTGCTAGAGGTGGGGCAGGGGATTCACCCCTCCACTTT. Amino acids: CSARGGAGDSPLHF.